The entry below describes one T cell receptor beta chain. CDR3 size: 14 residues. Germline loops: CDR1 MRHNA, CDR2 SNTAGT. The J segment lost 0 bases and the V segment lost 8 bases, leaving 5 bases of the junction unmatched. This table comes from immunoSEQ multiplex PCR, and its TCRdb copy is limited to in-frame clones, with some not included. The table has approximately 140,000 clones, 85% to 90% seen once. The sample is drawn from a study of control samples from healthy donors and cancer patients. This rearrangement joins TRBV6-4 to TRBJ2-3; the match to TRBD2 covers 7 bases. The sequence came from a man between 50 and 59 years old with head and neck cancer. Specimen: PBMCs. Here the CDR3 reads CASREVSSTDTQYF. CDR3 bases: TGTGCCAGCCGGGAGGTATCTAGCACAGATACGCAGTATTTT.